These T cell receptor beta chains were read from a single sample in a study of shared clonotypes between healthy human individuals. Sequencing was performed with immunoSEQ multiplex PCR; in TCRdb, only in-frame clones are kept and a portion is missing. Among 1.5 million to 2.5 million clones listed, about 95% were seen once. The sample taken for sequencing was naive CD8+ T cells sorted from blood. These TCRs come from a man between 18 and 35 years old in good health. The CDR3 runs from the conserved cysteine through the conserved F or W. Fields, in order: V gene, D gene, clone size, J gene, CDR3 DNA, CDR3 protein. D genes are given only for firm matches. Rows give clone size only sometimes, using once, few, many, or a class for an expanded clone.

TRBV27	NA	NA	TRBJ1-1	TGTGCCAGCAGTTTGGGGCGGTTGAACACTGAAGCTTTCTTT	CASSLGRLNTEAFF
TRBV5-1	TRBD2	NA	TRBJ2-5	TGCGCCAGCAGCTTGGGGCTAGCGGGGTACCAAGAGACCCAGTACTTC	CASSLGLAGYQETQYF
TRBV2	TRBD1	NA	TRBJ1-1	TGTGCCAGCAGTTGGGACAGGGCCGATCGTGAAGCTTTCTTT	CASSWDRADREAFF
TRBV5-6	NA	NA	TRBJ2-7	TGTGCCAGCAGCTTGGCTGAACCCTCTACCGAGCAGTACTTC	CASSLAEPSTEQYF
TRBV4-1	NA	NA	TRBJ1-1	TGCGCCAGCAGCCAAGCGAGGAGTACGTACACTGAAGCTTTCTTT	CASSQARSTYTEAFF
TRBV4-3	NA	NA	TRBJ1-1	TGCGCCAGCAGCCAAGATTTCAGAGGGAATGGGAACACTGAAGCTTTCTTT	CASSQDFRGNGNTEAFF
TRBV4-1	TRBD1	NA	TRBJ2-7	TGCGCCAGCAGCCACAAGGACAGGGGGGGCTACGAGCAGTACTTC	CASSHKDRGGYEQYF
TRBV5-1	NA	once	TRBJ2-7	TGCGCCAGCAGCCTGTCCCAGGGGCCCTACGAGCAGTACTTC	CASSLSQGPYEQYF
TRBV29-1	NA	NA	TRBJ2-2	TGCAGCGTTGAGCCCCTAGACACCGGGGAGCTGTTTTTT	CSVEPLDTGELFF
TRBV5-1	TRBD2	NA	TRBJ2-1	TGCGCCAGCAGCTTGGGGACTAGCAACAATGAGCAGTTCTTC	CASSLGTSNNEQFF
TRBV4-3	TRBD1	NA	TRBJ2-5	TGCGCCAGCAGCCAAGACCTGGACAGGGGTCTCCAAGAGACCCAGTACTTC	CASSQDLDRGLQETQYF
TRBV6-5	TRBD2	NA	TRBJ2-1	TGTGCCAGCAGTTACTCGAGTAGCGGGGGGGCAAATGAGCAGTTCTTC	CASSYSSSGGANEQFF
TRBV7-9	TRBD2	NA	TRBJ2-7	TGTGCCAGCAGCCTAAGTAGCGGGAGGAACTACGAGCAGTACTTC	CASSLSSGRNYEQYF
TRBV28	NA	NA	TRBJ2-7	TGTGCCAGCAGTTTTCTCGACGGGTACGAGCAGTACTTC	CASSFLDGYEQYF
TRBV13	TRBD2	NA	TRBJ2-7	TGTGCCAGCAGCTTAGGAGGGACTAGCGGCTACGAGCAGTACTTC	CASSLGGTSGYEQYF
TRBV5-1	NA	NA	TRBJ2-7	TGCGCCAGCAGCTTGGCCGTGGGTTACTCCTACGAGCAGTACTTC	CASSLAVGYSYEQYF
TRBV30	NA	NA	TRBJ2-3	TGTGCCTGGAGCGTAGACCTCACAGATACGCAGTATTTT	CAWSVDLTDTQYF
TRBV25-1	NA	few	TRBJ1-2	TGTGCCAGCAGACAGGAAACTAACTATGGCTACACCTTC	CASRQETNYGYTF
TRBV27	TRBD2	NA	TRBJ2-2	TGTGCCAGCAGTTTATTAGCGGGGGGGCTGTCCGGGGAGCTGTTTTTT	CASSLLAGGLSGELFF
TRBV21-1	NA	once	TRBJ1-2	TGTGCCAGCAGCAAAATAAAGGGAAGCTATGGCTACACCTTC	CASSKIKGSYGYTF
TRBV19	NA	NA	TRBJ2-7	TGTGCCACTTTCGACGGTATCTACGAGCAGTACTTC	CATFDGIYEQYF
TRBV2	TRBD1	NA	TRBJ2-1	TGTGCCAGCAGCCTCGGACAGGGAACCTACAATGAGCAGTTCTTC	CASSLGQGTYNEQFF
TRBV11-3	TRBD2	NA	TRBJ2-7	TGTGCCAGCAGCTTGGGAGCGGGGGAGCAGTACTTC	CASSLGAGEQYF
TRBV10-2	TRBD2	NA	TRBJ2-5	TGCGCCAGCAGTGACAGCGCCTGGACTAGCGGGGAGGAGGAGACCCAGTACTTC	CASSDSAWTSGEEETQYF
TRBV4-1	TRBD2	NA	TRBJ2-7	TGCGCCAGCAGACCCAGACGGGGGGACGACTACGAGCAGTACTTC	CASRPRRGDDYEQYF
TRBV13	NA	NA	TRBJ2-1	TGTGCCAGCTCCTCCGGGAGCAATGAGCAGTTCTTC	CASSSGSNEQFF
TRBV6-6	NA	NA	TRBJ2-7	TGTGCCAGCAGTATCCCGGCGGACGAGCAGTACTTC	CASSIPADEQYF
TRBV5-4	NA	NA	TRBJ2-7	TGTGCCAGCAGCGCCGGACACAAAATCTACGAGCAGTACTTC	CASSAGHKIYEQYF
TRBV7-9	NA	NA	TRBJ1-5	TGTGCCAGCAGCCCTCCAGAGAATCAGCCCCAGCATTTT	CASSPPENQPQHF
TRBV9	NA	NA	TRBJ1-6	TGTGCCAGCAGCGTAGCTGAAGGCAGGGGAGATTCACCCCTCCACTTT	CASSVAEGRGDSPLHF
TRBV27	NA	NA	TRBJ2-7	TGTGCCAGCAGTTTAAAGGGACTGGCCCCCTACGAGCAGTACTTC	CASSLKGLAPYEQYF
TRBV5-1	TRBD1	NA	TRBJ2-5	TGCGCCAGCAGCTGGGAGACAGGGGTATGGGAGACCCAGTACTTC	CASSWETGVWETQYF
TRBV7-9	TRBD2	NA	TRBJ2-7	TGTGCCAGCAGCTTAGCCCAGGGAGGGTCCTACGAGCAGTACTTC	CASSLAQGGSYEQYF
TRBV14	TRBD1	NA	TRBJ1-1	TGTGCCAGCAGCCAAGCTTACGGGACAGGGAACACTGAAGCTTTCTTT	CASSQAYGTGNTEAFF
TRBV4-1	TRBD2	NA	TRBJ2-7	TGCGCCAGCAGCCCCCGGCGGGGGGGGGACGAGCAGTACTTC	CASSPRRGGDEQYF
TRBV13	TRBD1	NA	TRBJ2-7	TGTGCCAGCAGCCTCCGTGACAGGGGTTACGAGCAGTACTTC	CASSLRDRGYEQYF
TRBV2	TRBD1	NA	TRBJ1-1	TGTGCCAGCAGTTGGACAGGGATGAACACTGAAGCTTTCTTT	CASSWTGMNTEAFF
TRBV6-5	NA	NA	TRBJ2-5	TGTGCCAGCAGTGAAAGGGAGACCCAGTACTTC	CASSERETQYF
TRBV5-1	NA	NA	TRBJ2-2	TGCGCCAGCAGCTTGGCCCCCACCGGGGAGCTGTTTTTT	CASSLAPTGELFF
TRBV28	TRBD1	NA	TRBJ2-5	TGTGCCAGCAGTCCCGACAGGGCCCCATGGGAGACCCAGTACTTC	CASSPDRAPWETQYF
TRBV6-5	TRBD1	NA	TRBJ1-4	TGTGCCAGCAGTTATGGACAGGGAAATGAAAAACTGTTTTTT	CASSYGQGNEKLFF
TRBV30	NA	NA	TRBJ1-5	TGTGCCTGGAGTCGAGACAGCAATCAGCCCCAGCATTTT	CAWSRDSNQPQHF
TRBV6-5	TRBD1	NA	TRBJ2-7	TGTGCCAGCAGTGGGACAGGGAGGGAGGGCTACGAGCAGTACTTC	CASSGTGREGYEQYF
TRBV27	TRBD1	NA	TRBJ2-1	TGTGCCAGCAACGCCGGGACAGCTTCTCCTGAGCAGTTCTTC	CASNAGTASPEQFF
TRBV6-5	NA	NA	TRBJ2-7	TGTGCCAGCAGTTACTACCAGGGGGGAGCCTACGAGCAGTACTTC	CASSYYQGGAYEQYF
TRBV25-1	NA	NA	TRBJ2-7	TGTGCCAGCAGTGAATTGGGGGAAGGGTCCTACGAGCAGTACTTC	CASSELGEGSYEQYF
TRBV9	NA	NA	TRBJ2-7	TGTGCCAGCAGCGTAGGGCAGGACTACGAGCAGTACTTC	CASSVGQDYEQYF
TRBV5-6	NA	NA	TRBJ1-5	TGTGCCAGCAGCTCTTGGGGGGATAATCAGCCCCAGCATTTT	CASSSWGDNQPQHF
TRBV5-1	TRBD1	once	TRBJ1-6	TGCGCCAGGTGGACAGGGGAGGCACCCCTCCACTTT	CARWTGEAPLHF
TRBV27	NA	NA	TRBJ1-3	TGTGCCAGCAGTTTATCGTTGGTCTCTGGAAACACCATATATTTT	CASSLSLVSGNTIYF
TRBV7-2	NA	NA	TRBJ2-1	TGTGCCAGCAACGGGGCCAATGAGCAGTTCTTC	CASNGANEQFF
TRBV5-6	NA	NA	TRBJ1-2	TGTGCCAGCAGCTTTGGTGCGACCTATGGCTACACCTTC	CASSFGATYGYTF